What follows are 21 T cell receptor beta chains derived from one specimen sequenced in a study of T cell responses to AZD1222 COVID-19 vaccine. Clones were read by immunoSEQ multiplex PCR, and TCRdb kept only the in-frame ones, dropping some. In the table there are over 100,000 clones, just over 90% of which are singletons. Source: peripheral blood, taken 28 days after the second AZD1222 dose. The receptors here all came from an adult who received the AZD1222 COVID-19 vaccine.

The chain employs TRBV14 and TRBJ1-2, with D hard to call. The V end lost 1 base, the J end lost 7 bases, and 13 bases lay between the germline ends. The CDR3 length is 14 residues. Germline loops: CDR1 SGHDN, CDR2 FVKESK. CDR3 in amino acids: CASSQVSVETGYTF. The CDR3 bases are TGTGCCAGCAGCCAAGTATCTGTTGAAACTGGCTACACCTTC.

The rearrangement links TRBV18 to TRBJ2-7; TRBD1 or TRBD2 may be the D gene (6 bases each). The V gene's germline CDR1 is KGHSH and CDR2 LQKENI. This CDR3 spans 16 amino acids. Trimming took 6 bases from V and 1 from J, leaving 19 bases between them. The CDR3 nucleotides are TGTGCCAGCTCCCCTGGAGGGGGAGATCTGTCCTACGAGCAGTACTTC. The encoded protein is CASSPGGGDLSYEQYF.

The genes are TRBV6-1 and TRBJ1-6, with TRBD1 matching over 7 bases. Germline V CDR1 and CDR2: MNHNS, SASEGT. Unmatched junction bases numbered 9, after V lost 3 bases and J lost 7 bases. This CDR3 region has 16 residues. CDR3 sequence (DNA): TGTGCCAGCAGTGATGATACGACAGGGATCAATTCACCCCTCCACTTT. Translating gives CASSDDTTGINSPLHF.

The chain is built from TRBV6-5 and TRBJ1-2; 7 bases fit TRBD1. Per the germline V gene, CDR1 is MNHEY and CDR2 is SVGAGI. V shed 4 bases, J shed 2 bases, and the junction held 4 bases outside the gene matches. The CDR3 has 14 residues. The CDR3 bases are TGTGCCAGCAGTTTCATACAGGGGAACTATGGCTACACCTTC. It translates to CASSFIQGNYGYTF.

The chain links TRBV30 to TRBJ2-7, with D unclear. Germline V gives CDR1 GTSNPN, CDR2 SVGIG (reference sequence). The CDR3 is made up of 14 amino acids. The germline V and J ends were trimmed by 0 bases and 2 bases, with 11 bases remaining between them. Here the CDR3 reads CAWSVLEYPYEQYF. In nucleotides, the CDR3 is TGTGCCTGGAGTGTCCTAGAGTACCCCTACGAGCAGTACTTC. The whole variable domain, filled in from reference TRBV30 and TRBJ2-7, reads SQTIHQWPATLVQPVGSPLSLECTVEGTSNPNLYWYRQAAGRGLQLLFYSVGIGQISSEVPQNLSASRPQDRQFILSSKKLLLSDSGFYLCAWSVLEYPYEQYFGPGTRLTVT.

V and J are TRBV10-3 and TRBJ1-1; D perhaps matches TRBD1 (5 bases). Germline lookup yields CDR1 ENHRY and CDR2 SYGVKD. This CDR3 is 14 amino acids long. V was trimmed by 0 bases and J by 6 bases, leaving 11 bases between them. The CDR3 sequence is CAISESGGGAEAFF. The CDR3 bases are TGTGCCATCAGTGAGTCGGGCGGAGGGGCTGAAGCTTTCTTT.

This chain uses TRBV18 with TRBJ2-7; 7 bases fit TRBD1. There are 14 residues in the CDR3. The germline V gene has CDR1 KGHSH and CDR2 LQKENI. Trimming at V came to 3 bases and at J to 2 bases, leaving 4 bases not matched to a gene. CDR3 amino acids: CASSPWDSTYEQYF. DNA of the CDR3: TGTGCCAGCTCACCTTGGGACAGTACCTACGAGCAGTACTTC. The full variable domain, its missing parts supplied by reference TRBV18 and TRBJ2-7, is NAGVMQNPRHLVRRRGQEARLRCSPMKGHSHVYWYRQLPEEGLKFMVYLQKENIIDESGMPKERFSAEFPKEGPSILRIQQVVRGDSAAYFCASSPWDSTYEQYFGPGTRLTVT.

The rearrangement uses TRBV7-3 and TRBJ2-1; the D gene is possibly TRBD2 (6 bases). Germline assignment: CDR1 SGHTA and CDR2 FQGTGA. The CDR3 consists of 14 residues. V lost 1 base and J lost 8, with 12 bases in between. For the CDR3, the DNA is TGTGCCAGCAGCTTAATGGCTAGCGTAGATGAGCAGTTCTTC. It codes for CASSLMASVDEQFF. Variable domain in full (rest from reference TRBV7-3 and TRBJ2-1): GAGVSQTPSNKVTEKGKYVELRCDPISGHTALYWYRQSLGQGPEFLIYFQGTGAADDSGLPNDRFFAVRPEGSVSTLKIQRTERGDSAVYLCASSLMASVDEQFFGPGTRLTVL.

The genes are TRBV14 and TRBJ2-7; possible D gene TRBD2, 6 bases. The length of the CDR3 is 15 residues. The germline CDR1 and CDR2 sequences are SGHDN and FVKESK. The V and J ends lost 1 base and 1 base respectively, with 11 bases between them. The CDR3 protein is CASSQVYGGSYEQYF. For the CDR3, the DNA is TGTGCCAGCAGCCAAGTATACGGGGGATCCTACGAGCAGTACTTC. Full variable domain (outside the CDR3, taken from reference TRBV14 and TRBJ2-7): EAGVTQFPSHSVIEKGQTVTLRCDPISGHDNLYWYRRVMGKEIKFLLHFVKESKQDESGMPNNRFLAERTGGTYSTLKVQPAELEDSGVYFCASSQVYGGSYEQYFGPGTRLTVT.

The chain has TRBV7-6 and TRBJ1-6, with 7 positions matching TRBD1. Germline loops: CDR1 SGHVS, CDR2 FNYEAQ. V lost 5 bases to trimming and J lost 12 bases; unmatched junction nucleotides: 13. This CDR3 contains 15 residues. CDR3 residues: CASSPHAGTDLPLHF. CDR3 sequence (DNA): TGTGCCAGCAGCCCTCACGCCGGGACAGATCTACCCCTCCACTTT.

The chain combines TRBV6-1 with TRBJ1-2; tentative D call: TRBD1 (5 bases). The CDR3 covers 15 residues. Germline V lookup: CDR1 MNHNS, CDR2 SASEGT. V shed 0 bases and J shed 4 bases, with 12 bases lying between them. The CDR3: CASSEAPGGGYGYTF. The CDR3 coding sequence is TGTGCCAGCAGTGAAGCACCGGGGGGTGGCTATGGCTACACCTTC.

The chain links TRBV9 to TRBJ2-5; D gene ambiguous. CDR1 SGDLS and CDR2 YYNGEE come from the germline V gene. Trimming removed 0 bases from V and 7 bases from J, with 10 bases in between. This CDR3 has 13 residues. The CDR3 sequence: CASSVATSGTQYF. The CDR3 nucleotides read TGTGCCAGCAGCGTAGCAACGAGTGGGACCCAGTACTTC. Drawing the rest from reference TRBV9 and TRBJ2-5, the complete variable domain is DSGVTQTPKHLITATGQRVTLRCSPRSGDLSVYWYQQSLDQGLQFLIQYYNGEERAKGNILERFSAQQFPDLHSELNLSSLELGDSALYFCASSVATSGTQYFGPGTRLLVL.

V usage is TRBV2 and J usage is TRBJ1-6; D not resolved. V lost 7 bases and J lost 3, with 10 bases in between. Germline CDR1 reads SNHLY; CDR2 reads FYNNEI. CDR3 length equals 14 residues. CDR3 sequence: CASKTFGYNSPLHF. The CDR3 bases are TGTGCCAGCAAGACCTTCGGCTATAATTCACCCCTCCACTTT. Full variable domain (remainder filled in from reference TRBV2 and TRBJ1-6): EPEVTQTPSHQVTQMGQEVILRCVPISNHLYFYWYRQILGQKVEFLVSFYNNEISEKSEIFDDQFSVERPDGSNFTLKIRSTKLEDSAMYFCASKTFGYNSPLHFGNGTRLTVT.

The chain is built from TRBV24-1 and TRBJ2-7; possibly TRBD1 or TRBD2 for D (7 bases each). CDR1 KGHDR and CDR2 SFDVKD come from the germline V gene. This CDR3 is 15 amino acids long. Trimming left V 3 bases short and J 6 bases short, with 17 bases between. The CDR3 is CATSDAGGATIEQYF. CDR3 bases: TGTGCCACCAGTGATGCAGGGGGGGCTACGATCGAGCAGTACTTC.

The V gene is TRBV29-1, the J gene TRBJ2-1; weak D call: TRBD2 (5 bases). Germline CDR1 is SQVTM and CDR2 is ANQGSEA. The CDR3 sequence is 14 residues long. V was pared by 4 bases and J by 8 bases, with 18 bases between. The CDR3 loop reads CSVGRASRGDEQFF. In DNA, the CDR3 is TGCAGCGTTGGGCGGGCTAGCCGTGGTGATGAGCAGTTCTTC.

The J gene is TRBJ2-7, the V gene TRBV7-9; TRBD1 or TRBD2 may be the D gene (5 bases each). V gave up 5 bases and J gave up 0 bases, with 11 bases separating them. Germline CDR1 is SEHNR and CDR2 is FQNEAQ (reference sequence). This CDR3 is 14 amino acids long. DNA of the CDR3: TGTGCCAGCAGCCCTCGGGGCAGCTCCTACGAGCAGTACTTC. Its protein product is CASSPRGSSYEQYF.

This clone was recorded only once. This sequence joins TRBV5-1 and TRBJ1-2; D gene unclear. This CDR3 region has 14 residues. V shed 1 base and J shed 8 bases, with 15 bases lying between them. CDR1 is SGHRS, CDR2 YFSETQ, per germline. CDR3 sequence reads: CASSLIGQVEGYTF. Written as DNA, the CDR3 is TGCGCCAGCAGCTTGATAGGGCAAGTTGAGGGCTACACCTTC.

The chain carries TRBV19 and TRBJ1-5; 8 bases line up with TRBD1. Per germline, CDR1 LNHDA and CDR2 SQIVND (reference sequence). There are 12 residues in the CDR3. J was trimmed by 6 bases and V by 9 bases; bases with no gene match: 4. This CDR3 is CASRQGFQPQHF. In DNA, the CDR3 is TGTGCCAGCCGACAGGGGTTTCAGCCCCAGCATTTT. Filled out from reference TRBV19 and TRBJ1-5, the complete variable domain reads DGGITQSPKYLFRKEGQNVTLSCEQNLNHDAMYWYRQDPGQGLRLIYYSQIVNDFQKGDIAEGYSVSREKKESFPLTVTSAQKNPTAFYLCASRQGFQPQHFGDGTRLSIL.

CDR3 in DNA: TGTGCCAGCTCTCTCTATAGCGTGAACACTGAAGCTTTCTTT. Translation gives CASSLYSVNTEAFF. The J gene is TRBJ1-1, the V gene TRBV18; no firm D call. V was pared by 6 bases and J by 0 bases, with 11 bases between. The CDR3 sequence is 14 residues long. Germline V gene sequence: CDR1 KGHSH, CDR2 LQKENI.

V usage is TRBV29-1 and J usage is TRBJ1-1, with D unclear. Germline loops: CDR1 SQVTM, CDR2 ANQGSEA. V lost 7 bases to trimming and J lost 1 base, with 13 bases between them. The CDR3 runs to 13 residues. The CDR3 DNA reads as TGCAGCGCGGGAGGCAAGACGAACACTGAAGCTTTCTTT. This sequence encodes CSAGGKTNTEAFF.

The rearrangement uses TRBV28 and TRBJ1-5; D unclear. Trimming removed 6 bases from V and 0 bases from J, with 9 bases in between. Per the germline V gene, CDR1 is MDHEN and CDR2 is SYDVKM. The CDR3 covers 14 residues. The CDR3: CASSAGHSNQPQHF. The CDR3 DNA reads TGTGCCAGCAGCGCAGGTCATAGCAATCAGCCCCAGCATTTT.